This record looks at one TCR beta chain sequence and its context. DNA at around 200 ng, about 30,000 T cell genomes, went into sorted-subset replicate PCRs. How the authors handled the data: Junction-only sequences produced by ImmunoSEQ had no quality scores, so filtering differed. Method: immunoSEQ multiplex PCR; TCRdb's copy keeps in-frame clones and lacks some. V and J calls and clone size are copied from that table; D and trimming were computed from the DNA. This table has 2 million or so clones, roughly 94% appearing once. This sample stems from a study of shared clonotypes between healthy human individuals. Overall study: CD8 memory received one plate per donor, CD8 naive two, CD4 memory three and CD4 naive three.

V lost 1 base and J lost 6; bases outside the gene matches: 5. The CDR3 is 15 amino acids. In germline, CDR1 is GTSNPN, CDR2 SVGIG (reference sequence). V is TRBV30 and J is TRBJ2-1, with 11 nucleotides matching TRBD2. The sequencing input was naive CD4+ T cells sorted from blood. Subset: CD45RA+ positively selected. The source of this sequence is a man between 18 and 35 years old in good health. The CDR3: CAWSGTGTSGNEQFF. The CDR3 nucleotides read TGTGCCTGGAGTGGAACCGGGACTAGCGGCAATGAGCAGTTCTTC. The full variable domain, rest sourced from reference TRBV30 and TRBJ2-1, is SQTIHQWPATLVQPVGSPLSLECTVEGTSNPNLYWYRQAAGRGLQLLFYSVGIGQISSEVPQNLSASRPQDRQFILSSKKLLLSDSGFYLCAWSGTGTSGNEQFFGPGTRLTVL.